This TCR beta chain was sequenced in a study of T cell changes during pregnancy in multiple sclerosis. Produced via immunoSEQ multiplex PCR; TCRdb's table is partial and in-frame only. The table records around 57,000 clones, about nine tenths of them present only once. This CDR3 has 16 amino acids. The V gene's germline CDR1 is PRHDT and CDR2 FYEKMQ (reference sequence). Trimming took 0 bases from V and 3 from J, leaving 12 bases between them. The J gene is TRBJ1-5, the V gene TRBV13, with D maybe TRBD1 (6 bases). This specimen consisted of peripheral blood, obtained after pregnancy. This sequence originates from a female donor in good health, enrolled as a control in a pregnancy study. CDR3: CASSLGGQGFNQPQHF. CDR3 nucleotide sequence: TGTGCCAGCAGCTTAGGGGGGCAGGGGTTCAATCAGCCCCAGCATTTT.